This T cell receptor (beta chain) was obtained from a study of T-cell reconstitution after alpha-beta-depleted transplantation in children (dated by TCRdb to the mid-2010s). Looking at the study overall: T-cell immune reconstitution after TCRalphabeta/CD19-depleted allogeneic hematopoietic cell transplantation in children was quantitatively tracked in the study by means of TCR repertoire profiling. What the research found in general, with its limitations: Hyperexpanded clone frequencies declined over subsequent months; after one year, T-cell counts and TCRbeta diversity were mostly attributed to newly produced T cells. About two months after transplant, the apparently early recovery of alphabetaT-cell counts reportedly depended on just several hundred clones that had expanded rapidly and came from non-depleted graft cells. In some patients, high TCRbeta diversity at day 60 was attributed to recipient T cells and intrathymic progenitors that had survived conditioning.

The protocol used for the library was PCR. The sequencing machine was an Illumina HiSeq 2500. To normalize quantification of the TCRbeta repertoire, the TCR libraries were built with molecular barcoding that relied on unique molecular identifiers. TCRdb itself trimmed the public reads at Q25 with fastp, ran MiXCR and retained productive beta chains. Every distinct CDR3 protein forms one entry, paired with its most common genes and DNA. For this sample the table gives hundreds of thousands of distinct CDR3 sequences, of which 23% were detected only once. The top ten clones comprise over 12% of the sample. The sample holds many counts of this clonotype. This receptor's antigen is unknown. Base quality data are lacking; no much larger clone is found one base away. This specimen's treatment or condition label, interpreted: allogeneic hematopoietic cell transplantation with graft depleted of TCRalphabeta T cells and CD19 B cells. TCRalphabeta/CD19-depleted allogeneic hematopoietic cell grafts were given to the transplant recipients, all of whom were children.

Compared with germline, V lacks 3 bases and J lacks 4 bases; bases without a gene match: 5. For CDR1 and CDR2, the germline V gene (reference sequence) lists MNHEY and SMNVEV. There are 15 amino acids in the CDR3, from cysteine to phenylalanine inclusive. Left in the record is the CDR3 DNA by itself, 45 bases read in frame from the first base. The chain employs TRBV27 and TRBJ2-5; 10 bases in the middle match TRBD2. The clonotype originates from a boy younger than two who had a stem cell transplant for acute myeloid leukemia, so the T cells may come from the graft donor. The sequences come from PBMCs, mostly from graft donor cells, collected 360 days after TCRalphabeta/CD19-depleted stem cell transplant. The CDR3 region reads CASSFSGGRGETQYF. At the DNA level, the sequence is TGTGCCAGCAGTTTTAGCGGGGGGCGGGGAGAGACCCAGTACTTC.